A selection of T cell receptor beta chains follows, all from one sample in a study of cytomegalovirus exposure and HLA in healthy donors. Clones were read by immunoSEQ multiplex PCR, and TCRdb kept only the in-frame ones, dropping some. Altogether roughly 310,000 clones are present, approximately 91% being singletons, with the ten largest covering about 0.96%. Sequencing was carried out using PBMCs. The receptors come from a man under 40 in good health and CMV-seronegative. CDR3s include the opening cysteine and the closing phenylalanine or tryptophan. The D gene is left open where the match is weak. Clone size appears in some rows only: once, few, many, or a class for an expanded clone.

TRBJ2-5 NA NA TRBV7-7 TGTGCCAGCAGCTTAACACCGCTGGGTGGGGGGGAGACCCAGTACTTC CASSLTPLGGGETQYF
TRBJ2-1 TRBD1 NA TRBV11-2 TGTGCCAGCAGCTTGGAGTGGGACAGGGGTAATGAGCAGTTCTTC CASSLEWDRGNEQFF
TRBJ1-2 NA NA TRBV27 TGTGCCAGCGCCCATAGAACTTCTTATGGCTACACCTTC CASAHRTSYGYTF
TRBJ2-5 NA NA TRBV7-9 TGTGCCAGCAGCGATACACGAGAGGGCCAAGAGACCCAGTACTTC CASSDTREGQETQYF
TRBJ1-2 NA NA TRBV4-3 TGCGCCAGCAGCCAAGATATTAGCAACTTCTATGGCTACACCTTC CASSQDISNFYGYTF
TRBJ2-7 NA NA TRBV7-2 TGTGCCAGCAGCTTAGGCCACGCGGCCTACGAGCAGTACTTC CASSLGHAAYEQYF
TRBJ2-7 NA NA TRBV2 TGTGCCAGCAGGCAGGGGGGAACCTACGAGCAGTACTTC CASRQGGTYEQYF
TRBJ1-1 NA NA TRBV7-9 TGTGCCAGCAGCGTCAATTTAGAGAACACTGAAGCTTTCTTT CASSVNLENTEAFF
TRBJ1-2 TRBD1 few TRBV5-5 TGTGCCAGCAGCACGGGACAGGCCTATGGCTACACCTTC CASSTGQAYGYTF
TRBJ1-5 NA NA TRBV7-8 TGTGCCAGCAGCTTAGAGCCGGGGTCGACGGATCAGCCCCAGCATTTT CASSLEPGSTDQPQHF
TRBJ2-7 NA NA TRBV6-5 TGTGCCAGCAGTTACTCGGGGCACGAGCAGTACTTC CASSYSGHEQYF
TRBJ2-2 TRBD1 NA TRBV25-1 TGTGCCAGCAGTGCCCGGGACAGGGTCAAGGAGGAGCTGTTTTTT CASSARDRVKEELFF
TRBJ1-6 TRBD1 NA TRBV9 TGTGCCAGCAGCGTCACGTCAGGGGGTGGATGGTCACCCCTCCACTTT CASSVTSGGGWSPLHF
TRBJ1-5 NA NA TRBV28 TGTGCCAGCACTCTGGCAGGCTATAGCAATCAGCCCCAGCATTTT CASTLAGYSNQPQHF
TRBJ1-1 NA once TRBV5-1 TGCGCCAGCAGCTTGCAGGGGCCGGGAACTGAAGCTTTCTTT CASSLQGPGTEAFF
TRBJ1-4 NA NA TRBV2 TGTGCCAGCAGTGAAGCGAGTCCGGGGTTACCCGCAACTAATGAAAAACTGTTTTTT CASSEASPGLPATNEKLFF
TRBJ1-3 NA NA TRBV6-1 TGTGCCAGCAGTGAACATGGCGGGTACTCTGGAAACACCATATATTTT CASSEHGGYSGNTIYF
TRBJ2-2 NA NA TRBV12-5 TGTGCTAGTGGGCCACAGGGATCCGGGGAGCTGTTTTTT CASGPQGSGELFF
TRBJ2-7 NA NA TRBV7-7 TGTGCCAGCAGCCCTCACCCGACAGAAGCTTCCTACGAGCAGTACTTC CASSPHPTEASYEQYF
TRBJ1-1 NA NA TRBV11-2 TGTGCCAGCAGCTCACTTGCGGGCAAGAACACTGAAGCTTTCTTT CASSSLAGKNTEAFF
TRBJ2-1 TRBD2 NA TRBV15 TGTGCCACCAGGCTGACTAGCAGGAATGAGCAGTTCTTC CATRLTSRNEQFF
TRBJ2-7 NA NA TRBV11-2 TGTGCCAGCAGCCCGGGACAAACCTTACGGTACGAGCAGTACTTC CASSPGQTLRYEQYF
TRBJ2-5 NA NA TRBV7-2 TGTGCCAGCAGCTTAGCCCCTGAGGGGGTAGAGACCCAGTACTTC CASSLAPEGVETQYF
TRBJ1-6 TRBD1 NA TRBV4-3 TGCGCCAGCAGCCGGAAACTACCGGGACAGGTTTCCTATAATTCACCCCTCCACTTT CASSRKLPGQVSYNSPLHF
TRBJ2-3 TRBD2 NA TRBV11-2 TGTGCCAGCAGCTTAGCGGGGGGGCTAAGCACAGATACGCAGTATTTT CASSLAGGLSTDTQYF
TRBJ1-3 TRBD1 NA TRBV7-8 TGTGCCAGCAGCCAGTTCAGGGGGACACTAGGAAACACCATATATTTT CASSQFRGTLGNTIYF
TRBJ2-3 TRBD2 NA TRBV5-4 TGTGCCAGCAGCCCGAGCGGGGCTAGCACAGATACGCAGTATTTT CASSPSGASTDTQYF
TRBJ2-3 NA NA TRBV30 TGTGCCTGGAGTGTAATTCCACTCACAGATACGCAGTATTTT CAWSVIPLTDTQYF
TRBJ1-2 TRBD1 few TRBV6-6 TGTGCCAGCAGAGGGACAGGGAGCTATGGCTACACCTTC CASRGTGSYGYTF
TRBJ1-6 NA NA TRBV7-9 TGTGCCAGCAGTTTCCCTGGGGGGGGCCGGAATTCACCCCTCCACTTT CASSFPGGGRNSPLHF
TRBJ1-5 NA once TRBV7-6 TGTGCCAGCAGCTTAGGAGGGTTGAGCAATCAGCCCCAGCATTTT CASSLGGLSNQPQHF
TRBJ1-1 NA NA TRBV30 TGTGCCTTTGACATCGGGGGCACTGAAGCTTTCTTT CAFDIGGTEAFF
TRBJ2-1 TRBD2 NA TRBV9 TGTGCCAGCAGCGTAGATGCGGGGGGGCTAGGTGAGCAGTTCTTC CASSVDAGGLGEQFF
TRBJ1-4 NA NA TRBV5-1 TGCGCCAGCAGTCACAATAGCCTTCCCCAGGGGTTGAGTACAACTAATGAAAAACTGTTTTTT CASSHNSLPQGLSTTNEKLFF
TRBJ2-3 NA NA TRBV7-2 TGTGCCAGCAGTACCATAGGCAGGGGCACAGATACGCAGTATTTT CASSTIGRGTDTQYF
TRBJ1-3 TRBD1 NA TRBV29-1 TGCAGCGTTGAAATTAATGGACAGGCTTTCTCTGGAAACACCATATATTTT CSVEINGQAFSGNTIYF
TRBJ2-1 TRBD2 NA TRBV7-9 TGTGCCAGCAGCGACGGGACGCCAGGGAGGGATGAGCAGTTCTTC CASSDGTPGRDEQFF
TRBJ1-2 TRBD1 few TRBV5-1 TGCGCCAGCAGCTTGGAGGGACAGAGCAACTATGGCTACACCTTC CASSLEGQSNYGYTF
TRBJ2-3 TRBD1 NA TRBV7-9 TGTGCCAGCAGCTCCAGGGGGCTGGGCACAGATACGCAGTATTTT CASSSRGLGTDTQYF
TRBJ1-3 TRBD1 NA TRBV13 TGTGCCAGCAGCCCCAGGGGGCTTAACTCTGGAAACACCATATATTTT CASSPRGLNSGNTIYF
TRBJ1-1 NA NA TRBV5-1 TGCGCCAGCAGCTTGGGCGGGAACACTGAAGCTTTCTTT CASSLGGNTEAFF
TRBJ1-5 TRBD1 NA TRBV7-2 TGTGCCAGCAGCTTAAGACAGGGAAATCAGCCCCAGCATTTT CASSLRQGNQPQHF
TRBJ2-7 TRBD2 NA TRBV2 TGTGCCAGCAGTGAATTGGCGGGGGGGACCCACGAGCAGTACTTC CASSELAGGTHEQYF
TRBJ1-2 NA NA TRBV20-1 TGCAGTGCAACCAAAGGGGTTGGCTACACCTTC CSATKGVGYTF